This T cell receptor (beta chain) was sequenced in a study of cytomegalovirus exposure and HLA in healthy donors. In the study overall: Of several hundred genotyped donors, roughly 81% grouped in the Caucasian-associated ancestry cluster.

Primers for the PCR totalled 60 Vbeta and 13 Jbeta. Sequenced by immunoSEQ multiplex PCR; TCRdb stores in-frame clones only, minus some. The repertoire holds around 92,000 clones, with 65% to 80% as singletons. V lost 5 bases and J lost 6; bases outside the gene matches: 1. CDR3 size: 13 residues. The germline V gene encodes CDR1 MDHEN and CDR2 SYDVKM. V gene TRBV28 combines with J gene TRBJ1-6; TRBD1 matches at 7 bases. Material: PBMCs. This TCR came from a man in his 60s in good health and CMV-seropositive. CDR3 sequence: CASSDRANSPLHF. In DNA form, the CDR3 reads TGTGCCAGCAGTGACAGGGCTAATTCACCCCTCCACTTT.